This TCR beta chain was captured in a study of T cells in Graves' hyperthyroidism and ophthalmopathy. Study background: Staff took peripheral blood when the initial diagnosis was made, before any treatment began.

This clonotype was observed many times. Its antigen is unknown. What was amplified from RNA transcripts were TCR beta CDR3 regions. First-round RT-PCR targeting the TCR CDR3 was performed with the HTBI primer set. TCRdb analysed the multiplex PCR reads with MiXCR anew, one entry per CDR3 protein. This repertoire shows 300,000 to 350,000 distinct CDR3 sequences, approximately 13% found once; its top ten account for around 24%. The CDR3 has 14 amino acids. Germline values: CDR1 MNHNS, CDR2 SASEGT. Trimming left V 6 bases short and J 7 bases short, with 16 bases between. Study conclusions and caveats: In the blood, most expanded thyroid clonotypes above 0.001 appeared as well.

Material: blood. The chain employs TRBV6-1 and TRBJ1-5; D is unclear. This receptor was taken from a woman in her twenties or thirties with Graves' hyperthyroidism. The CDR3 DNA reads as TGTGCCAGCAGACCCGGGGAGGGAAGACAGCCCCAGCATTTT. The encoded protein is CASRPGEGRQPQHF.